These 28 T cell receptor beta chains were sequenced from one sample in a study of CD8 T cells in Susac syndrome. The RNA, roughly 0.5 to 1 ug, was put through reverse transcription using random hexamers. One entry per CDR3 protein results from TCRdb running MiXCR on the immunoSEQ multiplex PCR reads. The data show approximately 120,000 distinct CDR3 sequences, about 95% seen once. Source material: CD4+ T cells from PBMCs. These receptors were obtained from a human donor in good health.

The V gene is TRBV3-1, the J gene TRBJ2-7; the D is unclear. Germline V gene sequence: CDR1 LGHDT, CDR2 YNNKEL (reference sequence). Trimming took 0 bases from V and 0 from J, leaving 9 bases between them. The CDR3 has 15 residues. The CDR3 spells CASSQDRLSSYEQYF. The CDR3 nucleotides are TGTGCCAGCAGCCAAGATCGACTTAGCTCCTACGAGCAGTACTTC.

The CDR3 sequence: CASQRYTF. CDR3 in DNA: TGCGCCAGCCAGAGGTACACCTTC. The V call is TRBV10-1, the J call TRBJ1-2, with unresolved D. The CDR3 extends over 8 amino acids. The germline CDR1 and CDR2 sequences are WNHNN and SYGVQD (reference sequence). The germline V and J ends were trimmed by 8 bases and 11 bases, with 6 bases remaining between them.

CDR3 DNA sequence: TGTGCCAGCAGTTACTCTCGGGGAAGCTCCTACAATGAGCAGTTCTTC. It specifies CASSYSRGSSYNEQFF. J is TRBJ2-1 and V is TRBV6-5; a weak D match, TRBD2 (5 bases). The germline V and J ends were trimmed by 0 bases and 0 bases, with 9 bases remaining between them. CDR1 MNHEY and CDR2 SVGAGI come from the germline V gene. This CDR3 contains 16 residues.

This clonotype was found once. J is TRBJ2-7 and V is TRBV20-1; no clear D. V was clipped by 1 base and J by 6 bases, with 7 bases between them. The CDR3 contains 11 residues. Germline V gene data show CDR1 as DFQATT and CDR2 as SNEGSKA (reference sequence). CDR3 protein: CSARVSREQYF. The CDR3 DNA reads as TGCAGTGCTAGAGTGTCGCGCGAGCAGTACTTC.

The rearrangement uses TRBV6-6 and TRBJ1-1, with D unclear. The germline CDR1 and CDR2 sequences are MNHNY and SVGAGI (reference sequence). With 6 bases removed from V and 4 bases from J, the gap between germline ends came to 15 bases. This CDR3 region has 14 residues. The CDR3 nucleotides are TGTGCCAGCAGCCAACTCGAGGGTATCACTGAAGCTTTCTTT. Protein: CASSQLEGITEAFF.

The chain recombines TRBV18 with TRBJ2-3, with D unresolved. Trimming pared 3 bases from V and 5 bases from J, leaving 3 bases between. The V gene's germline CDR1 is KGHSH and CDR2 LQKENI. The length of the CDR3 is 11 residues. The CDR3 loop reads CASSPGDTQYF. The CDR3 nucleotides read TGTGCCAGCTCACCGGGAGATACGCAGTATTTT. Full variable domain (missing parts from reference TRBV18 and TRBJ2-3): NAGVMQNPRHLVRRRGQEARLRCSPMKGHSHVYWYRQLPEEGLKFMVYLQKENIIDESGMPKERFSAEFPKEGPSILRIQQVVRGDSAAYFCASSPGDTQYFGPGTRLTVL.

The chain recombines TRBV2 with TRBJ1-2; D ambiguous. Germline-derived CDR1 and CDR2 are SNHLY and FYNNEI. CDR3 length: 12 residues. The V end was cut by 1 base, the J end by 7 bases, with 7 bases between. In DNA form, the CDR3 reads TGTGCCAGCAGTGAAGACCCGGTTGGCTACACCTTC. Protein sequence: CASSEDPVGYTF.

The V call is TRBV9, the J call TRBJ2-7; the D is unclear. Trimming took off 0 bases at V and 6 bases at J, with 16 bases between the two ends. The CDR3 contains 15 residues. CDR1 and CDR2 (germline): SGDLS, YYNGEE. The CDR3 region is CASSVESEVSREQYF. CDR3 nucleotide sequence: TGTGCCAGCAGCGTAGAAAGTGAGGTATCCCGCGAGCAGTACTTC.

V usage is TRBV6-6 and J usage is TRBJ2-7; a weak D match, TRBD1 (5 bases). V gave up 5 bases and J gave up 1 base, with 12 bases separating them. The CDR3 covers 14 residues. From germline, CDR1 is MNHNY and CDR2 SVGAGI (reference sequence). The CDR3 loop is CASSQTAPSYEQYF. CDR3 DNA: TGTGCCAGCAGTCAGACAGCGCCGTCCTACGAGCAGTACTTC.

The chain joins TRBV4-1 to TRBJ1-1; D remains unclear. This CDR3 region has 13 residues. V was clipped by 2 bases and J by 1 base, with 5 bases between them. Germline loops: CDR1 MGHRA, CDR2 YSYEKL. Written as DNA, the CDR3 is TGCGCCAGCAGCCAAATTCCGAACACTGAAGCTTTCTTT. Translating it yields CASSQIPNTEAFF.

The chain links TRBV3-1 to TRBJ2-7, with D tentatively TRBD1 (7 bases). Germline V gene sequence: CDR1 LGHDT, CDR2 YNNKEL (reference sequence). Trimming removed 11 bases at V and 4 bases at J, with 18 bases between. The CDR3 totals 13 residues. CDR3 sequence: CAARQGGRYEQYF. The CDR3, as DNA: TGTGCCGCCCGGCAGGGGGGAAGATACGAGCAGTACTTC.

This chain connects TRBV4-1 to TRBJ2-7, with D hard to call. The germline gives CDR1 MGHRA, CDR2 YSYEKL. With 4 bases removed from V and 2 bases from J, the gap between germline ends came to 12 bases. The CDR3 is 14 residues long. The CDR3 region is CASSPLDTAYEQYF. DNA of the CDR3: TGCGCCAGCAGCCCCTTAGACACTGCCTACGAGCAGTACTTC.

J is TRBJ2-7 and V is TRBV10-2, with 7 positions matching TRBD1. The junction had 6 bases not matched to a gene; V was cut back by 8 bases and J by 2 bases. The CDR3 covers 13 residues. Germline V gene sequence: CDR1 WSHSY, CDR2 SAAADI. The DNA for the CDR3 is TGCGCCAGCTCCCGGGACAGCCCCTACGAGCAGTACTTC. It specifies CASSRDSPYEQYF.

The rearrangement joins TRBV4-1 to TRBJ1-2; tentative D call: TRBD1 (6 bases). Germline V CDR1 and CDR2: MGHRA, YSYEKL. V was clipped by 0 bases and J by 2 bases, with 7 bases between them. The CDR3 length is 14 residues. Here the CDR3 reads CASSQERGNYGYTF. CDR3 coding DNA: TGCGCCAGCAGCCAAGAGAGGGGGAACTATGGCTACACCTTC.

The CDR3 DNA sequence: TGCAGCGTTGAAGACCAACTAGCGAAGGAGCAGTTCTTC. It encodes CSVEDQLAKEQFF. This chain connects TRBV29-1 to TRBJ2-1; 7 nucleotides match TRBD2. The germline gives CDR1 SQVTM, CDR2 ANQGSEA. V dropped 0 bases and J dropped 10; count of bases not matched to a gene: 6. There are 13 residues in the CDR3.

The CDR3 nucleotides read TGTGCCTGGAGTACCGAGCGGAACACCATATATTTT. This translates into CAWSTERNTIYF. The chain carries TRBV30 and TRBJ1-3; D unclear. CDR3 size: 12 residues. Trimming took 2 bases from V and 7 from J, leaving 9 bases between them. The germline V gene encodes CDR1 GTSNPN and CDR2 SVGIG (reference sequence).

V and J are TRBV29-1 and TRBJ2-1; D is unresolved. V was cut by 5 bases and J by 7 bases, with 6 bases left in between. Per germline, CDR1 SQVTM and CDR2 ANQGSEA. The CDR3 is 10 residues long. The CDR3 loop reads CSVIANEQFF. CDR3 DNA sequence: TGCAGCGTTATTGCTAATGAGCAGTTCTTC.

The CDR3 loop reads CASSPGGAGTEAFF. CDR3 DNA: TGCGCCAGCAGCCCAGGGGGAGCGGGCACTGAAGCTTTCTTT. The chain is built from TRBV5-1 and TRBJ1-1; TRBD1 aligns across 7 bases. Unmatched junction bases numbered 7, after V lost 4 bases and J lost 4 bases. This CDR3 is built from 14 residues. Germline loops: CDR1 SGHRS, CDR2 YFSETQ. Full variable domain (outside the CDR3, taken from reference TRBV5-1 and TRBJ1-1): KAGVTQTPRYLIKTRGQQVTLSCSPISGHRSVSWYQQTPGQGLQFLFEYFSETQRNKGNFPGRFSGRQFSNSRSEMNVSTLELGDSALYLCASSPGGAGTEAFFGQGTRLTVV.

This chain uses TRBV6-5 with TRBJ2-2, with D maybe TRBD1 (6 bases). Trimming stripped 8 bases from V and 5 bases from J, with 15 bases between. This CDR3 spans 14 amino acids. Germline V gene data show CDR1 as MNHEY and CDR2 as SVGAGI. Here the CDR3 reads CASRQDWGTGELFF. CDR3 nucleotide sequence: TGTGCCAGCCGACAGGACTGGGGGACCGGGGAGCTGTTTTTT.

The chain has TRBV29-1 and TRBJ1-2; 8 nucleotides match TRBD1. Germline V CDR1 and CDR2: SQVTM, ANQGSEA. This CDR3 is built from 14 residues. With V trimmed by 4 bases and J by 6 bases, 10 bases remained unmatched. CDR3 in amino acids: CSVGPLMTGDGYTF. The CDR3 nucleotides are TGCAGCGTTGGACCGTTAATGACAGGGGATGGCTACACCTTC.

The chain uses TRBV29-1 and TRBJ2-7; possible D gene TRBD1, 6 bases. The ends were cut back, 7 bases at V and 0 bases at J, with 10 bases in the middle. The CDR3 totals 12 residues. Per the germline V gene, CDR1 is SQVTM and CDR2 is ANQGSEA. CDR3 residues: CSARQDSYEQYF. The CDR3 DNA follows: TGCAGCGCACGACAGGACTCCTACGAGCAGTACTTC.

The chain combines TRBV5-1 with TRBJ2-7; possibly TRBD1 or TRBD2 for D (5 bases each). Germline lookup yields CDR1 SGHRS and CDR2 YFSETQ. V lost 0 bases and J 2 bases, leaving 15 bases between the germline ends. The CDR3 runs to 16 residues. The CDR3 region is CASSLAAAGSTYEQYF. DNA of the CDR3: TGCGCCAGCAGCTTGGCAGCGGCAGGGTCAACCTACGAGCAGTACTTC.

V is TRBV9 and J is TRBJ1-6, with a weak D call TRBD1 (5 bases). Germline V gives CDR1 SGDLS, CDR2 YYNGEE. Trimming took off 3 bases at V and 7 bases at J, with 17 bases between the two ends. This CDR3 is built from 16 residues. The CDR3 reads CASSASRGGDNSPLHF. CDR3 DNA: TGTGCCAGCAGCGCCTCCCGGGGGGGAGACAATTCACCCCTCCACTTT.

The V gene is TRBV27, the J gene TRBJ1-5; 12 bases match TRBD1. Germline V lookup: CDR1 MNHEY, CDR2 SMNVEV (reference sequence). Unmatched junction bases numbered 11, after V lost 0 bases and J lost 2 bases. This CDR3 has 20 residues. The CDR3 loop is CASSLSTQGQGAFGNQPQHF. The DNA of the CDR3 is TGTGCCAGCAGTTTATCGACTCAGGGACAGGGGGCATTTGGCAATCAGCCCCAGCATTTT.

V gene TRBV3-1 combines with J gene TRBJ2-5, with TRBD1 matching over 7 bases. Trimming at V came to 4 bases and at J to 9 bases, leaving 11 bases not matched to a gene. Germline CDR1 LGHDT, CDR2 YNNKEL (reference sequence). CDR3 length: 14 amino acids. The CDR3 nucleotides read TGTGCCAGCAGCCCATCCCAGGGGGTTTCCGCCCAGTACTTC. Its protein is CASSPSQGVSAQYF.

Only one count was recorded for this clonotype. The CDR3 sequence: CASSSVGGRDEQYF. For the CDR3, the DNA is TGTGCCAGCAGTTCGGTGGGCGGCCGAGACGAGCAGTACTTC. The chain couples TRBV7-9 to TRBJ2-7, with no clear D. Per germline, CDR1 SEHNR and CDR2 FQNEAQ (reference sequence). This CDR3 is built from 14 residues. Trimming removed 6 bases from V and 5 bases from J, with 17 bases in between.

V gene TRBV6-5 combines with J gene TRBJ2-7; TRBD1 matches 7 bases. This CDR3 spans 12 amino acids. Germline V gives CDR1 MNHEY, CDR2 SVGAGI. The ends lost 5 bases at V and 5 bases at J; junction bases unmatched: 3. CDR3 bases: TGTGCCAGCAGTCGAGGACAGGACGAGCAGTACTTC. It translates to CASSRGQDEQYF.

This chain connects TRBV30 to TRBJ1-2, with D possibly matching TRBD1 (5 bases). Per germline, CDR1 GTSNPN and CDR2 SVGIG (reference sequence). The CDR3 has 11 amino acids. The V end was cut by 4 bases, the J end by 8 bases, with 11 bases between. CDR3 nucleotide sequence: TGTGCCTGGACAGGGTTGGGAGGCTACACCTTC. The encoded protein is CAWTGLGGYTF.